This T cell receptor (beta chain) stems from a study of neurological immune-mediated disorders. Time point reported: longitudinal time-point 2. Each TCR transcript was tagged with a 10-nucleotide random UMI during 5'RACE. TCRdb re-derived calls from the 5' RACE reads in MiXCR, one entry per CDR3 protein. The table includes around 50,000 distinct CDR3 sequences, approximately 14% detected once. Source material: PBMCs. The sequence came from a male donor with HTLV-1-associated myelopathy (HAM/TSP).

In DNA form, the CDR3 reads TGTGCCAGCAGCTCACAACACTCTGGGGCCAACGTCCTGACTTTC. This gives the protein CASSSQHSGANVLTF. The chain couples TRBV7-2 to TRBJ2-6; D uncertain. The germline CDR1 and CDR2 sequences are SGHTA and FQGNSA. Trimming cost V 4 bases and J 0 bases, with 7 bases left between them. The CDR3 sequence is 15 residues long.